The 13 T cell receptor beta chains reported below all come from one sample, sequenced in a study of blood T cell repertoires in COVID-19 (TCRdb year 2020). Receptor amplification or capture employed the immunoSEQ multiplex PCR assay. TCRdb carries this immuneACCESS record with in-frame sequences only. Its versions omit some clonotypes, under half of them owing to an unresolved V gene in the studies checked, with the rest unexplained. The table for this sample lists 250,000 to 300,000 clones; around 84% of them were counted only once. Of the sample, roughly 5% falls within the top ten clones. Sequenced input: peripheral blood. These receptors all come from a woman aged 60-75 years with COVID-19, enrolled during active disease.

V is TRBV3-1 (or the pseudogene TRBV3-2) and J is TRBJ1-2, with D uncertain. CDR1 LGHDT and CDR2 YNNKEL come from the germline V gene (reference sequence). The V and J ends lost 1 base and 0 bases respectively, with 9 bases between them. The CDR3 covers 15 residues. CDR3 region: CASSQGAVTNYGYTF. The CDR3 coding sequence is TGTGCCAGCAGCCAAGGGGCTGTAACTAACTATGGCTACACCTTC.

The V call is TRBV6-6, the J call TRBJ2-1, with 7 bases lining up with TRBD2. The CDR3 covers 18 residues. V was pared by 7 bases and J by 1 base, with 16 bases of the junction left unmatched. From germline, CDR1 is MNHNY and CDR2 SVGAGI (reference sequence). This CDR3 reads CASTRRRPRGGSYNEQFF. Here the CDR3 DNA reads TGTGCCAGCACTCGCCGGCGTCCGAGGGGAGGGTCCTACAATGAGCAGTTCTTC.

This clone was recorded only once. The chain employs TRBV24-1 and TRBJ2-5, with a weak D call TRBD1 (5 bases). CDR1 KGHDR and CDR2 SFDVKD come from the germline V gene. The CDR3 has 14 residues. The ends were cut back, 4 bases at V and 5 bases at J, with 13 bases in the middle. The CDR3 DNA reads TGTGCCACCAGTGACTCAGGGTTTCAGGAGACCCAGTACTTC. As protein: CATSDSGFQETQYF.

The chain joins TRBV28 to TRBJ2-2, with 9 positions matching TRBD2. After removal of 3 bases from V and 7 bases from J, the junction contained 9 bases not matched to a gene. The CDR3 has 16 amino acids. Germline CDR1 MDHEN, CDR2 SYDVKM. As DNA, the CDR3 is TGTGCCAGCAGTTTCAAGAGCGGGAGGTATCTCGGGGAGCTGTTTTTT. Its translation is CASSFKSGRYLGELFF.

This clone was counted once. V gene TRBV4-1 combines with J gene TRBJ2-5; possible D gene TRBD1, 5 bases. CDR3 length: 14 amino acids. Trimming took 4 bases from V and 8 from J, leaving 17 bases between them. From germline, CDR1 is MGHRA and CDR2 YSYEKL. The CDR3 sequence is CASSLKGSTVTQYF. The DNA for the CDR3 is TGCGCCAGCAGCCTAAAGGGGTCCACGGTTACCCAGTACTTC.

J is TRBJ2-3 and V is TRBV5-1; TRBD2 matches 8 bases. Germline lookup yields CDR1 SGHRS and CDR2 YFSETQ. The CDR3 extends over 16 amino acids. After removal of 5 bases from V and 1 base from J, the junction contained 9 bases not matched to a gene. CDR3 loop: CASRQAGAGGTDTQYF. CDR3 bases: TGCGCCAGCAGACAAGCGGGAGCTGGGGGCACAGATACGCAGTATTTT.

The genes are TRBV5-1 and TRBJ1-1; D unresolved. The CDR3 covers 16 residues. Germline loops: CDR1 SGHRS, CDR2 YFSETQ. Deletions cut 0 bases from V and 4 bases from J, with 16 bases between. CDR3 nucleotide sequence: TGCGCCAGCAGCTTGGCATTCGGGAGATTGGGCACTGAAGCTTTCTTT. It specifies CASSLAFGRLGTEAFF.

The J gene is TRBJ2-7, the V gene TRBV5-4, with D possibly TRBD1 on 6 matching bases. Looked up from germline, CDR1 is SGHNT and CDR2 is YYREEE (reference sequence). The CDR3 extends over 15 amino acids. V dropped 4 bases and J dropped 0 bases, with 14 bases sitting between them. This CDR3 reads CASSQGHPSSYEQYF. The DNA for the CDR3 is TGTGCCAGCAGCCAGGGACACCCGAGCTCCTACGAGCAGTACTTC.

This clone has just a few counts. J is TRBJ2-7 and V is TRBV5-1; the D gene is possibly TRBD2 (5 bases). This CDR3 spans 13 amino acids. V lost 3 bases to trimming and J lost 2 bases, with 9 bases between them. CDR1 SGHRS and CDR2 YFSETQ come from the germline V gene. CDR3 residues: CASSSGMTYEQYF. CDR3 in DNA: TGCGCCAGCAGCTCCGGGATGACCTACGAGCAGTACTTC.

This chain connects TRBV24-1 to TRBJ2-3, with 7 bases fitting TRBD1. CDR3 length: 17 amino acids. From germline, CDR1 is KGHDR and CDR2 SFDVKD. V was pared by 3 bases and J by 0 bases, with 8 bases of the junction left unmatched. This CDR3 reads CATSDPRTGWSTDTQYF. The DNA for the CDR3 is TGTGCCACCAGTGATCCCCGGACAGGCTGGAGCACAGATACGCAGTATTTT.

This sequence joins TRBV27 and TRBJ1-5; D is undetermined. V was pared by 4 bases and J by 9 bases, with 16 bases between. Germline loops: CDR1 MNHEY, CDR2 SMNVEV (reference sequence). The CDR3 runs 14 residues. This CDR3 reads CASSSREGTWPQHF. The CDR3 bases are TGTGCCAGCAGTTCCCGGGAGGGCACTTGGCCCCAGCATTTT.

DNA of the CDR3: TGTGCCAGCAGCGTTTCTAGCGGGAGGGTCAACACAGATACGCAGTATTTT. It codes for CASSVSSGRVNTDTQYF. V is TRBV9 and J is TRBJ2-3; 12 bases align to TRBD2. The germline V gene has CDR1 SGDLS and CDR2 YYNGEE. The CDR3 runs to 17 residues. The trim removed 2 bases at V and 2 bases at J, leaving 6 bases unmatched.

The chain is built from TRBV7-9 and TRBJ2-2; 8 bases are a match to TRBD2. The CDR3 covers 15 residues. Germline trimming cut 5 bases from V and 5 bases from J; bases unmatched to any gene: 7. Per germline, CDR1 SEHNR and CDR2 FQNEAQ (reference sequence). DNA for the CDR3: TGTGCCAGCAGCCCTACTAGCGGAACTACCGGGGAGCTGTTTTTT. Its translation is CASSPTSGTTGELFF.